The 8 T cell receptor beta chains listed next were all sequenced from one sample in a study of OX40 agonist ivuxolimab in advanced cancers. Clones were sequenced by immunoSEQ multiplex PCR, and TCRdb holds only the in-frame ones, with some missing. The sample records around 86,000 clones, roughly 91% being singletons. The input for sequencing was CD4+ or CD8+ T cells sorted from blood, taken in a trial of the OX40 agonist ivuxolimab. These receptors all come from an adult with an advanced solid tumor such as melanoma, head and neck, liver or kidney cancer.

The chain employs TRBV6-5 and TRBJ2-1; a weak D match, TRBD1 (5 bases). CDR3 size: 15 residues. Germline V gives CDR1 MNHEY, CDR2 SVGAGI. V was cut by 7 bases and J by 4 bases, with 17 bases left in between. The CDR3 DNA reads TGTGCCAGCATCAACGGCCAGGGCCCTTACAATGAGCAGTTCTTC. As protein: CASINGQGPYNEQFF.

The V call is TRBV4-3, the J call TRBJ1-1; D is ambiguous. The CDR3 consists of 13 residues. CDR1 and CDR2 (germline): LGHNA, YSLEER. Between the trimmed V and J ends, which lost 2 bases and 0 bases, there was a span of 4 bases. The CDR3 DNA reads as TGCGCCAGCAGCCAATCACTGAACACTGAAGCTTTCTTT. As protein: CASSQSLNTEAFF.

In regard to this clone: The identical CDR3 is also encoded by other nucleotide sequences in the sample. This chain joins TRBV11-2 and TRBJ2-7; D unclear. Germline CDR1 is SGHAT and CDR2 is FQNNGV. There are 14 residues in the CDR3. Trimming removed 1 base at V and 1 base at J, with 8 bases between. CDR3 loop: CASSLGGSSYEQYF. CDR3 DNA: TGTGCCAGCAGCTTAGGCGGCAGTTCCTACGAGCAGTACTTC.

V is TRBV29-1 and J is TRBJ1-2; 7 nucleotides agree with TRBD1. Germline CDR1 and CDR2: SQVTM and ANQGSEA. The J segment lost 6 bases and the V segment lost 7 bases, leaving 5 bases of the junction unmatched. The CDR3 covers 11 residues. The CDR3 is CSGQGRDGYTF. The CDR3 DNA reads as TGCAGCGGACAGGGACGGGATGGCTACACCTTC.

On this clone: An end of the junction differs from the germline gene, which may be a read error. The chain carries TRBV7-2 and TRBJ1-2; no firm D call. The CDR3 is 12 residues long. Germline CDR1 reads SGHTA; CDR2 reads FQGNSA. CDR3 sequence (DNA): TGTGCCAGCAGGTTAGGGTTGAATGGCTACACCTTC. Translation: CASRLGLNGYTF. The whole variable domain, remainder taken from reference TRBV7-2 and TRBJ1-2, is GAGVSQSPSNKVTEKGKDVELRCDPISGHTALYWYRQSLGQGLEFLIYFQGNSAPDKSGLPSDRFSAERTGGSVSTLTIQRTQQEDSAVYLCASRLGLNGYTFGSGTRLTVV.

CDR3 in amino acids: CASSYSGRETQYF. CDR3 sequence (DNA): TGTGCCAGCAGTTACTCTGGTCGGGAGACCCAGTACTTC. The genes are TRBV6-5 and TRBJ2-5; D gene uncertain. The CDR3 runs 13 residues. V shed 0 bases and J shed 5 bases, with 7 bases lying between them. The V gene's germline CDR1 is MNHEY and CDR2 SVGAGI.

The chain uses TRBV4-1 and TRBJ2-3, with D perhaps assigned TRBD1 or TRBD2 (5 bases each). The V gene's germline CDR1 is MGHRA and CDR2 YSYEKL. The CDR3 length is 16 residues. Trimming took off 1 base at V and 0 bases at J, with 11 bases between the two ends. Here the CDR3 reads CASSQVGASSTDTQYF. The CDR3 DNA reads as TGCGCCAGCAGCCAAGTCGGGGCTTCTAGCACAGATACGCAGTATTTT.

Details on this clone: This same CDR3 is encoded by further DNA sequences in the sample. J is TRBJ1-1 and V is TRBV19; D gene uncertain. CDR3 length: 13 residues. Germline-derived CDR1 and CDR2 are LNHDA and SQIVND (reference sequence). V was cut by 3 bases and J by 0 bases, with 5 bases left in between. The CDR3 reads CASSIALNTEAFF. In nucleotides, the CDR3 is TGTGCCAGTAGTATCGCATTGAACACTGAAGCTTTCTTT.